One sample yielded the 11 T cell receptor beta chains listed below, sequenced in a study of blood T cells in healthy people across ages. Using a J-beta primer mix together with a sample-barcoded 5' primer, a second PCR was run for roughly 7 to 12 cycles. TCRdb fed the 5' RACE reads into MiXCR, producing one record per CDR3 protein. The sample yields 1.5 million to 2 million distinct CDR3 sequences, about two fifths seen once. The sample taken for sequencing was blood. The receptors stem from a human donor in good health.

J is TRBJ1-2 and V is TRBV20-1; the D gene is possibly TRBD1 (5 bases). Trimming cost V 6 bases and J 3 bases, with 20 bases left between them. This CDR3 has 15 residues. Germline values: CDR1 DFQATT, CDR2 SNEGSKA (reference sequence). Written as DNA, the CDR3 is TGCAGTGCCCTAGGAGGAGGGGATGGAGACTATGGCTACACCTTC. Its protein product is CSALGGGDGDYGYTF.

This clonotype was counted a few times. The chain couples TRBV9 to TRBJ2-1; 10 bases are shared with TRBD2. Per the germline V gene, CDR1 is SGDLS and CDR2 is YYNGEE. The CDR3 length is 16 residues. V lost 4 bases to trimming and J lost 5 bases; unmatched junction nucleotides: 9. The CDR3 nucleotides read TGTGCCAGCAGCCCCTCCAGCGGGGGGGCCCACAATGAGCAGTTCTTC. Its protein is CASSPSSGGAHNEQFF.

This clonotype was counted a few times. CDR3 sequence: CASSQASGYTEAFF. Written as DNA, the CDR3 is TGCGCCAGCAGCCAGGCCAGTGGATACACTGAAGCTTTCTTT. The chain carries TRBV4-3 and TRBJ1-1, with no clear D. Trimming stripped 3 bases from V and 3 bases from J, with 11 bases between. This CDR3 has 14 residues. CDR1 and CDR2 from the germline V gene are LGHNA and YSLEER.

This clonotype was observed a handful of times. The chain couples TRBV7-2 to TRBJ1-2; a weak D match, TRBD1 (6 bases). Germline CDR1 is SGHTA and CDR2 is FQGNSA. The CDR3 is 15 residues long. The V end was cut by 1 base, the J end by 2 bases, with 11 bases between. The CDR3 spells CASSLGSGQNYGYTF. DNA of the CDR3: TGTGCCAGCAGCTTAGGGTCAGGACAGAACTATGGCTACACCTTC. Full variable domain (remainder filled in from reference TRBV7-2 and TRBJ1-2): GAGVSQSPSNKVTEKGKDVELRCDPISGHTALYWYRQSLGQGLEFLIYFQGNSAPDKSGLPSDRFSAERTGGSVSTLTIQRTQQEDSAVYLCASSLGSGQNYGYTFGSGTRLTVV.

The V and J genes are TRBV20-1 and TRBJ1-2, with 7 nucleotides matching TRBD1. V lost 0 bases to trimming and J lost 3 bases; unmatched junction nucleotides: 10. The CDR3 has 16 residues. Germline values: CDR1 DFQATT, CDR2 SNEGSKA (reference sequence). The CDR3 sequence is CSARDLRAGGDYGYTF. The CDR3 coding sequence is TGCAGTGCTAGAGATCTCCGGGCAGGGGGAGACTATGGCTACACCTTC.

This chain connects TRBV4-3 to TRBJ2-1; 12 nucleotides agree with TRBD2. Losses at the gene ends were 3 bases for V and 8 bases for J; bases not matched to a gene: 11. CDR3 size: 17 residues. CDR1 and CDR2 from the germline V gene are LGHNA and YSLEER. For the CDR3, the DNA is TGCGCCAGCAGCCACTTCCCTCCTAGCGGGGGGGCCCATGAGCAGTTCTTC. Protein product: CASSHFPPSGGAHEQFF.

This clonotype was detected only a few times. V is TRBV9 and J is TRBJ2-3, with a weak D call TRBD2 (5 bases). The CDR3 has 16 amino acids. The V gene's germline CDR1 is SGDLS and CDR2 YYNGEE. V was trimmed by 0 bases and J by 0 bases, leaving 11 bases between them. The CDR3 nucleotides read TGTGCCAGCAGCGTAGTGGGCGGGCTAAGCACAGATACGCAGTATTTT. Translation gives CASSVVGGLSTDTQYF.

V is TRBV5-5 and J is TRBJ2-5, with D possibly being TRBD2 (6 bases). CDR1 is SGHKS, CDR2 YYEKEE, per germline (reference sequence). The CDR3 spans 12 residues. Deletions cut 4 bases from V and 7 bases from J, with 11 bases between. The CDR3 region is CASSAPGRTQYF. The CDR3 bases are TGTGCCAGCAGCGCTCCCGGGAGGACCCAGTACTTC.

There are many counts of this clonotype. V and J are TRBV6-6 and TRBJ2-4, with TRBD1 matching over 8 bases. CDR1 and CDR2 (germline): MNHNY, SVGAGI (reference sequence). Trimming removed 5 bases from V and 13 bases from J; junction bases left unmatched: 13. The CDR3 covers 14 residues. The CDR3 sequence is CASSGGWATGGQYF. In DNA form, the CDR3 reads TGTGCCAGCAGTGGTGGATGGGCTACAGGGGGGCAGTACTTC.

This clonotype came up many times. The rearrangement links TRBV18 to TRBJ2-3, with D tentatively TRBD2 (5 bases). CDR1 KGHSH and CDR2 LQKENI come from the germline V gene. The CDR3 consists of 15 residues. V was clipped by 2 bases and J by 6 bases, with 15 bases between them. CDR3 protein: CASSPSSRTGDTQYF. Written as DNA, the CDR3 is TGTGCCAGCTCACCATCGTCTAGGACTGGGGATACGCAGTATTTT.

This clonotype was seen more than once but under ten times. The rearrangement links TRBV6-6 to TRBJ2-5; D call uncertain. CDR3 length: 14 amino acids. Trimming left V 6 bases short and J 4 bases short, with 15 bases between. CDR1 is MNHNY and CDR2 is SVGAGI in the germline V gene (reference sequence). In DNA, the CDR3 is TGTGCCAGCAGATATACGGTATCTAGAGAGACCCAGTACTTC. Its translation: CASRYTVSRETQYF.